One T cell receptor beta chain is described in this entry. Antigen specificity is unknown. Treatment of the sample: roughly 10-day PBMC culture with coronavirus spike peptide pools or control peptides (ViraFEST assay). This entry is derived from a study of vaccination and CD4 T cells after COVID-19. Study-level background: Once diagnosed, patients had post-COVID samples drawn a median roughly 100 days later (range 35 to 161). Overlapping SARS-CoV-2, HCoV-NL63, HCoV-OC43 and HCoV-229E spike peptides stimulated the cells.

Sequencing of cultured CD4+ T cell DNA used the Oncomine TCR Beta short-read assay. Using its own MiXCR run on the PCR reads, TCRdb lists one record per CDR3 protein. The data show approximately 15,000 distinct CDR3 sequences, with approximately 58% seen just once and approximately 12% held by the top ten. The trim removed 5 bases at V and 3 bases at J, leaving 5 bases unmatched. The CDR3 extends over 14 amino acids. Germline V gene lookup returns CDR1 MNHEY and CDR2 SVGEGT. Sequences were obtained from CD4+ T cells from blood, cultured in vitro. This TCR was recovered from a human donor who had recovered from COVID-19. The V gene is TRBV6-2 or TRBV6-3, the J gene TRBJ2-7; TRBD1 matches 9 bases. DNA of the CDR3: TGTGCCAGCAGTCCGGGACAGGGTTTCTACGAGCAGTACTTC. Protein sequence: CASSPGQGFYEQYF.